A single sample is the source of the 32 T cell receptor beta chains below, sequenced in a study of OX40 agonist ivuxolimab in advanced cancers. Sequenced by immunoSEQ multiplex PCR; TCRdb stores in-frame clones only, minus some. The profile shows some 66,000 clones, 75% to 90% of them singletons. The source material was CD4+ or CD8+ T cells sorted from blood, sampled in a trial of the OX40 agonist ivuxolimab. The source of these receptors is an adult with an advanced solid tumor such as melanoma, head and neck, liver or kidney cancer.

This clone was observed a handful of times. The genes are TRBV7-9 and TRBJ1-4; D ambiguous. Between the trimmed V and J ends, which lost 5 bases and 12 bases, there was a span of 13 bases. The CDR3 runs 12 residues. From germline, CDR1 is SEHNR and CDR2 FQNEAQ (reference sequence). CDR3 in amino acids: CASSRTGVELFF. The DNA of the CDR3 is TGTGCCAGCAGCCGAACCGGGGTAGAACTGTTTTTT. The full variable domain, completed using reference TRBV7-9 and TRBJ1-4, is DTGVSQNPRHKITKRGQNVTFRCDPISEHNRLYWYRQTLGQGPEFLTYFQNEAQLEKSRLLSDRFSAERPKGSFSTLEIQRTEQGDSAMYLCASSRTGVELFFGSGTQLSVL.

V gene TRBV7-7 combines with J gene TRBJ2-5; 9 nucleotides match TRBD2. Trimming at V came to 4 bases and at J to 3 bases, leaving 9 bases not matched to a gene. This CDR3 spans 16 amino acids. CDR1 is SSHAT and CDR2 is FNYEAQ in the germline V gene (reference sequence). In DNA form, the CDR3 reads TGTGCCAGCAGCTGGGGCCGGACTAGCGAAAAAGAGACCCAGTACTTC. Translating it yields CASSWGRTSEKETQYF. Supplemented by reference TRBV7-7 and TRBJ2-5, the full variable domain reads GAGVSQSPRYKVTKRGQDVTLRCDPISSHATLYWYQQALGQGPEFLTYFNYEAQPDKSGLPSDRFSAERPEGSISTLTIQRTEQRDSAMYRCASSWGRTSEKETQYFGPGTRLLVL.

The rearrangement joins TRBV4-2 to TRBJ2-2, with D possibly called TRBD1 or TRBD2 (5 bases each). In germline, CDR1 is LGHNA, CDR2 YNFKEQ. Trimming took 1 base from V and 10 from J, leaving 10 bases between them. This CDR3 comprises 13 residues. The CDR3 DNA follows: TGTGCCAGCAGCCAAGGGGACCTCGTGGAGCTGTTTTTT. It codes for CASSQGDLVELFF.

The gene calls are TRBV4-2 and TRBJ2-1; D tentatively reads TRBD1 or TRBD2 (6 bases each). The V end was cut by 4 bases, the J end by 6 bases, with 19 bases between. Germline V lookup: CDR1 LGHNA, CDR2 YNFKEQ. The CDR3 is made up of 16 amino acids. The CDR3 loop reads CASSPPGGGMFNEQFF. The CDR3 nucleotides are TGTGCCAGCAGCCCCCCCGGGGGCGGGATGTTCAATGAGCAGTTCTTC.

This rearrangement joins TRBV5-1 to TRBJ2-3; D gene uncertain. Germline V gene sequence: CDR1 SGHRS, CDR2 YFSETQ. The ends were cut back, 0 bases at V and 4 bases at J, with 12 bases in the middle. This CDR3 is 15 amino acids long. The CDR3 bases are TGCGCCAGCAGCTTGGCGAGGCGAAACGCAGATACGCAGTATTTT. It specifies CASSLARRNADTQYF.

This chain connects TRBV5-8 to TRBJ1-4, with D uncertain. There are 15 residues in the CDR3. The V gene's germline CDR1 is SGHTS and CDR2 YDEGEE. Trimming stripped 0 bases from V and 8 bases from J, with 14 bases between. CDR3 in amino acids: CASSLEGFGGEKLFF. As DNA, the CDR3 is TGTGCCAGCAGCTTGGAAGGCTTCGGAGGGGAAAAACTGTTTTTT.

The genes are TRBV7-2 and TRBJ2-2; the D gene is possibly TRBD2 (6 bases). V shed 0 bases and J shed 7 bases, with 21 bases lying between them. CDR1 is SGHTA and CDR2 is FQGNSA in the germline V gene. This CDR3 contains 18 residues. The CDR3 nucleotides are TGTGCCAGCAGCTTAGCCTTACCGGGACTTCATGTTTTCGGGGAGCTGTTTTTT. The encoded protein is CASSLALPGLHVFGELFF. The variable domain in full, completed from reference TRBV7-2 and TRBJ2-2, reads GAGVSQSPSNKVTEKGKDVELRCDPISGHTALYWYRQSLGQGLEFLIYFQGNSAPDKSGLPSDRFSAERTGGSVSTLTIQRTQQEDSAVYLCASSLALPGLHVFGELFFGEGSRLTVL.

The chain employs TRBV19 and TRBJ1-1; the match to TRBD1 covers 7 bases. CDR1 and CDR2 (germline): LNHDA, SQIVND (reference sequence). J lost 7 bases, V lost 10 bases, and 6 bases had no gene match. This CDR3 has 11 amino acids. CDR3: CATTTGVEAFF. CDR3 coding DNA: TGTGCCACCACCACAGGGGTTGAAGCTTTCTTT.

This sequence joins TRBV19 and TRBJ2-7; D tentatively fits TRBD1 or TRBD2 (5 bases each). The CDR3 totals 14 residues. Trimming shortened V by 3 bases and J by 0 bases, and 9 bases separated the two germline ends. Germline V lookup: CDR1 LNHDA, CDR2 SQIVND (reference sequence). The CDR3 region is CASSIVGTSYEQYF. The CDR3 DNA is TGTGCCAGTAGTATTGTAGGGACCTCCTACGAGCAGTACTTC.

As regards this clone: Since the CDR3 does not end with the conserved phenylalanine or tryptophan, this likely comes from a read error. The DNA is left out, because the CDR3 cannot be placed on it with certainty; the CDR3 is given as TCRdb lists it. CDR3 in amino acids: CASSPPGRGLR. The chain couples TRBV7-7 to TRBJ2-7. CDR1 is SSHAT, CDR2 FNYEAQ, per germline (reference sequence). The CDR3 region is 11 residues in length, termini included.

This clone was seen just once. CDR3 loop: CATSRDLPTLNTEAFF. The CDR3 DNA reads as TGTGCCACCAGCAGAGATCTTCCGACCCTGAACACTGAAGCTTTCTTT. The genes are TRBV15 and TRBJ1-1; the D is unclear. The CDR3 extends over 16 amino acids. Trimming removed 0 bases from V and 0 bases from J, with 11 bases in between. Germline CDR1 is LNHNV and CDR2 is YYDKDF (reference sequence).

V and J are TRBV27 and TRBJ2-1; 7 positions match TRBD2. Trimming took 3 bases from V and 6 from J; bases not matched to a gene: 2. CDR1 is MNHEY, CDR2 SMNVEV, per germline (reference sequence). The CDR3 sequence is 13 residues long. CDR3 DNA sequence: TGTGCCAGCAGTTTTCGCGGGAGCAATGAGCAGTTCTTC. Translation: CASSFRGSNEQFF.

The CDR3 sequence: CASNHGRRGETQYF. DNA for the CDR3: TGTGCCAGCAACCACGGGAGGCGAGGAGAGACCCAGTACTTC. The V and J genes are TRBV5-8 and TRBJ2-5; 7 nucleotides agree with TRBD2. Germline V gene lookup returns CDR1 SGHTS and CDR2 YDEGEE. The length of the CDR3 is 14 residues. The V gene end was trimmed by 6 bases and the J gene end by 4 bases; junction bases not matched to a gene: 9.

The V call is TRBV28, the J call TRBJ2-7, with 7 bases that match TRBD2. Germline CDR1 and CDR2: MDHEN and SYDVKM. The CDR3 covers 14 residues. Trimming cost V 8 bases and J 3 bases; bases outside gene matches: 10. The CDR3 region is CASRKSGGNYEQYF. The CDR3, as DNA: TGTGCCAGCCGGAAGTCCGGGGGGAACTACGAGCAGTACTTC.

The chain couples TRBV20-1 to TRBJ2-1, with D possibly matching TRBD2 (5 bases). The CDR3 contains 11 residues. The germline V gene has CDR1 DFQATT and CDR2 SNEGSKA (reference sequence). CDR3 region: CSRQDSNEQFF. DNA of the CDR3: TGCAGCAGGCAGGACTCCAATGAGCAGTTCTTC.

The chain uses TRBV6-5 and TRBJ1-1, with D maybe TRBD1 (5 bases). Trimming shortened V by 1 base and J by 4 bases, and 16 bases separated the two germline ends. CDR3 length: 16 amino acids. Germline lookup yields CDR1 MNHEY and CDR2 SVGAGI. CDR3 DNA sequence: TGTGCCAGCAGTTACTTTTTCCCGGCAGGGCCCACTGAAGCTTTCTTT. It translates to CASSYFFPAGPTEAFF.

The chain combines TRBV29-1 with TRBJ2-5; perhaps D is TRBD1 or TRBD2 (6 bases each). The J call may be mistaken, given a closer DNA end match to TRBJ2-7. In germline, CDR1 is SQVTM, CDR2 ANQGSEA. This CDR3 is built from 13 residues. The chain's CDR3 is CSVGLTGAYEQYF. In nucleotides, the CDR3 is TGCAGCGTGGGACTGACAGGAGCCTACGAGCAGTACTTC.

J is TRBJ2-5 and V is TRBV5-4; 10 bases are a match to TRBD1. CDR3 length: 15 amino acids. From germline, CDR1 is SGHNT and CDR2 YYREEE (reference sequence). V lost 4 bases, J lost 5 bases, and 8 bases stayed unmatched. CDR3 DNA sequence: TGTGCCAGCAGCCCCGTCGGGACAGGGGTCGAGACCCAGTACTTC. Translated, it gives CASSPVGTGVETQYF.

This CDR3 reads CASSLVGVEMETQYF. CDR3 bases: TGCGCCAGCAGCTTGGTTGGCGTCGAGATGGAGACCCAGTACTTC. This sequence joins TRBV5-1 and TRBJ2-5; no reliable D call. This CDR3 has 15 amino acids. Trimming took 0 bases from V and 5 from J, leaving 14 bases between them. Germline CDR1 reads SGHRS; CDR2 reads YFSETQ.

The chain combines TRBV5-4 with TRBJ1-1; D is undetermined. The CDR3 runs 16 residues. Germline values: CDR1 SGHNT, CDR2 YYREEE (reference sequence). Trimming stripped 4 bases from V and 1 base from J, with 17 bases between. In DNA, the CDR3 is TGTGCCAGCAGCCTTGCGATTGGGCGCCCGAACACTGAAGCTTTCTTT. This gives the protein CASSLAIGRPNTEAFF.

This chain connects TRBV19 to TRBJ1-2; 7 nucleotides align to TRBD1. Per the germline V gene, CDR1 is LNHDA and CDR2 is SQIVND (reference sequence). The CDR3 is 12 residues long. V lost 10 bases to trimming and J lost 4 bases; unmatched junction nucleotides: 6. This CDR3 reads CATTGEGYGYTF. The CDR3 coding sequence is TGTGCCACCACAGGGGAGGGCTATGGCTACACCTTC.

J is TRBJ1-1 and V is TRBV18; D is possibly TRBD1 (5 bases). V was shortened by 6 bases and J by 8 bases, with 13 bases between the two germline ends. Germline CDR1 KGHSH, CDR2 LQKENI. This CDR3 is 12 amino acids long. The CDR3 DNA sequence: TGTGCCAGCTCTCCTGGGGACGGAGAAGCTTTCTTT. Its protein product is CASSPGDGEAFF.

This clone was detected only once. The chain couples TRBV4-2 to TRBJ1-1; D ambiguous. Germline V gives CDR1 LGHNA, CDR2 YNFKEQ. This CDR3 is built from 13 residues. V was clipped by 3 bases and J by 8 bases, with 13 bases between them. The DNA for the CDR3 is TGTGCCAGCAGCCACCCTCAAATCGGGGAAGCTTTCTTT. Translated, it gives CASSHPQIGEAFF.

This rearrangement joins TRBV5-4 to TRBJ2-7, with D uncertain. CDR1 is SGHNT and CDR2 is YYREEE in the germline V gene (reference sequence). The CDR3 spans 13 residues. V lost 6 bases, J lost 7 bases, and 17 bases lay in between. CDR3 in DNA: TGTGCCAGCATCAACCGGCGTTCTGGTGAGCAGTACTTC. Its protein product is CASINRRSGEQYF.

The chain links TRBV10-3 to TRBJ2-1; D gene unclear. The V gene lost 0 bases and the J gene lost 7 bases, with 7 bases spanning the gap. Germline V gene lookup returns CDR1 ENHRY and CDR2 SYGVKD. The CDR3 has 13 residues. The CDR3 loop is CAISESNSNEQFF. Written as DNA, the CDR3 is TGTGCCATCAGTGAGTCGAATAGTAATGAGCAGTTCTTC.

The gene calls are TRBV7-2 and TRBJ2-5, with D possibly matching TRBD1 (6 bases). The CDR3 is 11 amino acids. Germline V gene sequence: CDR1 SGHTA, CDR2 FQGNSA. The ends were cut back, 4 bases at V and 13 bases at J, with 13 bases in the middle. As DNA, the CDR3 is TGTGCCAGCAGCTCGAGACAGGCCGCGTACTTC. This codes for CASSSRQAAYF.

This sequence joins TRBV6-1 and TRBJ1-5; TRBD1 is a possible D gene (6 bases). The CDR3 extends over 15 amino acids. Trimming left V 8 bases short and J 4 bases short, with 18 bases between. Germline lookup yields CDR1 MNHNS and CDR2 SASEGT. CDR3 protein: CASLVGQTRNQPQHF. CDR3 coding DNA: TGTGCCAGCCTAGTCGGACAGACGCGGAATCAGCCCCAGCATTTT.

This chain connects TRBV5-1 to TRBJ2-3; 7 bases line up with TRBD2. This CDR3 has 15 amino acids. CDR1 SGHRS and CDR2 YFSETQ come from the germline V gene. After removal of 0 bases from V and 2 bases from J, the junction contained 3 bases not matched to a gene. The CDR3 sequence is CASSLALADTDTQYF. The CDR3 region has the DNA TGCGCCAGCAGCTTGGCTCTAGCGGACACAGATACGCAGTATTTT.

This chain connects TRBV7-7 to TRBJ2-1, with D maybe TRBD2 (6 bases). Germline V gene data show CDR1 as SSHAT and CDR2 as FNYEAQ (reference sequence). This CDR3 has 14 amino acids. V lost 1 base and J 4 bases, leaving 8 bases between the germline ends. The CDR3, as DNA: TGTGCCAGCAGCTTAGGGACTACATACAATGAGCAGTTCTTC. This translates into CASSLGTTYNEQFF.

The J gene is TRBJ2-3, the V gene TRBV6-1; D gene unclear. Looked up from germline, CDR1 is MNHNS and CDR2 is SASEGT. Deletions cut 0 bases from V and 0 bases from J, with 10 bases between. The CDR3 has 16 amino acids. The CDR3 region has the DNA TGTGCCAGCAGTGAAGCGGCAGCTGCGAGCACAGATACGCAGTATTTT. Encoded protein: CASSEAAAASTDTQYF.

J is TRBJ2-7 and V is TRBV7-2; D ambiguous. V dropped 1 base and J dropped 2 bases, with 9 bases sitting between them. The CDR3 is 14 amino acids. Germline CDR1 SGHTA, CDR2 FQGNSA. CDR3 protein: CASSLVLATYEQYF. CDR3 coding DNA: TGTGCCAGCAGCTTAGTTTTAGCCACCTACGAGCAGTACTTC.

The chain links TRBV28 to TRBJ2-7; possible D gene TRBD2, 7 bases. CDR1 is MDHEN, CDR2 SYDVKM, per germline. The V end was cut by 6 bases, the J end by 11 bases, with 20 bases between. The CDR3 length is 13 residues. The CDR3 reads CASSQTNRAGEYF. CDR3 sequence (DNA): TGTGCCAGCAGCCAAACTAACAGGGCGGGAGAGTACTTC.